Listed below are T cell receptor beta chains from one sample, sequenced in a study of Ad26.COV2.S vaccination and SARS-CoV-2 variants. Measured with immunoSEQ multiplex PCR; TCRdb has only the in-frame clones, and not every one. The sample holds 400,000 or so clones, 70% to 90% seen once. The sample here was peripheral blood, taken in a trial of Ad26.COV2.S vaccine versus placebo. The receptors derive from a person aged 18-65 years who received the Ad26.COV2.S COVID-19 vaccine or a placebo. Both conserved end residues are part of each CDR3. D genes are given only for firm matches. The size field is filled for only some rows; it gives once, few, many or a size class.

v_call,d_call,j_call,clone_size,cdr3_nt,cdr3_aa
TRBV7-9,TRBD2,TRBJ2-1,-,TGTGCCAGCAGCCGCCCCCGGGGGGGCCCCAGAGATGAGCAGTTCTTC,CASSRPRGGPRDEQFF
TRBV12-3/TRBV12-4,TRBD1,TRBJ1-2,-,TGTGCCAGCAGTCCCAGGACAGGGCGGGGCTACACCTTC,CASSPRTGRGYTF
TRBV19,-,TRBJ2-5,-,TGTGCCAGTAGTACCCAACGGGGGAGGCAAGAGACCCAGTACTTC,CASSTQRGRQETQYF
TRBV7-2,-,TRBJ2-4,-,TGTGCCAGCAGACAGACTGGAAACCTAGCCAAAAACATTCAGTACTTC,CASRQTGNLAKNIQYF
TRBV9,-,TRBJ1-1,-,TGTGCCAGCAGCGTAGTCGGGGGAATGAACACTGAAGCTTTCTTT,CASSVVGGMNTEAFF
TRBV6-5,TRBD1,TRBJ1-2,few,TGTGCCAGCAGGAGGGGACAGGGGACCTATGGCTACACCTTC,CASRRGQGTYGYTF
TRBV29-1,-,TRBJ1-2,-,TGCAGCGTTGACGGGGGGGCGCGAGGCTACACCTTC,CSVDGGARGYTF
TRBV10-3,TRBD1,TRBJ1-2,-,TGTGCCATCAGTGAGAGGACAGGTATTAACTATGGCTACACCTTC,CAISERTGINYGYTF
TRBV4-3,TRBD1,TRBJ2-7,-,TGCGCCAGCAGCCAAGAGGGCAGGGGGCGGAAATGTTACGAGCAGTACTTC,CASSQEGRGRKCYEQYF
TRBV6-5,-,TRBJ1-2,-,TGTGCCAGCAGTTACTCTGGGGGTGGCTACACCTTC,CASSYSGGGYTF
TRBV11-2,TRBD2,TRBJ2-5,-,TGTGCCAGCAGCTTATGGGGGGGAGACCAAGAGACCCAGTACTTC,CASSLWGGDQETQYF
TRBV7-6,-,TRBJ1-6,few,TGTGCCAGCAGCTTAGATGTCGTGGGTCCCCTCCACTTT,CASSLDVVGPLHF
TRBV25-1,TRBD1,TRBJ2-3,once,TGTGCCAGCAGTCCGGACAGGGGCACAGATACGCAGTATTTT,CASSPDRGTDTQYF
TRBV6-2/TRBV6-3,-,TRBJ1-3,-,TGTGCCAGCAGCGACCGAGGGGACACCATATATTTT,CASSDRGDTIYF
TRBV18,-,TRBJ1-1,-,TGTGCCAGCTCACCGCGCTCCGGGGGCCCCACTGAAGCTTTCTTT,CASSPRSGGPTEAFF
TRBV5-8,-,TRBJ1-1,-,TGTGCCAGCAGCCTTACCGAACTCGGTACTGAAGCTTTCTTT,CASSLTELGTEAFF
TRBV15,-,TRBJ1-1,-,TGTGCCACCAGCAGGGACCTCTCGAACACTGAAGCTTTCTTT,CATSRDLSNTEAFF
TRBV5-1,-,TRBJ2-7,-,TGCGCCAGCAGCACGCCGGAGGGTTCCTACGAGCAGTACTTC,CASSTPEGSYEQYF
TRBV15,-,TRBJ1-4,-,TGTGCCACCACCAGACAGGATGTCGTTGTGACTAATGAAAAACTGTTTTTT,CATTRQDVVVTNEKLFF
TRBV4-1,-,TRBJ2-7,once,TGCGCCAGCAGCCAAGGGCGACTCCGACGGACGAATAGTGAGCAGTACTTC,CASSQGRLRRTNSEQYF
TRBV3-1/TRBV3-2,TRBD1,TRBJ1-1,-,TGTGCCAGCAGCCTGGACAGGGAAGCTTTCTTT,CASSLDREAFF
TRBV18,-,TRBJ2-4,-,TGTGCCAGCTCACCCCGGACACCGGAGTGGGCCAAAAACATTCAGTACTTC,CASSPRTPEWAKNIQYF
TRBV29-1,-,TRBJ1-5,-,TGCAGCGTTGGCCCGGGTAGCAATCAGCCCCAGCATTTT,CSVGPGSNQPQHF
TRBV5-1,TRBD2,TRBJ2-3,-,TGCGCCAGCAGCACGGGAGGTGCGGGGGGTGCGACAGATACGCAGTATTTT,CASSTGGAGGATDTQYF
TRBV27,-,TRBJ1-3,-,TGTGCCAGCAGTTTTTCCCCCTCTGGAAACACCATATATTTT,CASSFSPSGNTIYF
TRBV13,-,TRBJ1-1,-,TGTGCCAGCAGCTCCACCTCCGGGACAGAAGCTTTCTTT,CASSSTSGTEAFF
TRBV3-1/TRBV3-2,TRBD2,TRBJ2-2,-,TGTGCCAGCAGTCGGGACTACACCACCGGGGAGCTGTTTTTT,CASSRDYTTGELFF
TRBV5-6,TRBD1,TRBJ2-5,-,TGTGCCAGCAGCTTGGGACAGGGGGAGACCCAGTACTTC,CASSLGQGETQYF
TRBV2,TRBD1,TRBJ1-1,-,TGTGCCAGCAGCCTACAGGGGGCCCCGAACACTGAAGCTTTCTTT,CASSLQGAPNTEAFF
TRBV4-1,-,TRBJ2-7,few,TGCGCCAGCAGCCAGACCGCTGGGGACTCCGGGGTTTGGGAGCAGTACTTC,CASSQTAGDSGVWEQYF
TRBV5-1,-,TRBJ1-2,few,TGCGCCAGCAGCCCAGGGGACTATAACTATGGCTACACCTTC,CASSPGDYNYGYTF
TRBV7-2,-,TRBJ2-3,-,TGTGCCAGCAGCTTAAGCCTAGCAGGAGATACGCAGTATTTT,CASSLSLAGDTQYF
TRBV5-4,-,TRBJ1-2,-,TGTGCCAGCAGCTTGGAGGGAATATACAGGACTGGCTACACCTTC,CASSLEGIYRTGYTF
TRBV18,-,TRBJ1-2,-,TGTGCCAGCTCACCGGACGACGGCTATGGCTACACCTTC,CASSPDDGYGYTF
TRBV2,TRBD2,TRBJ2-7,-,TGTGCCAGCATGACCCGGAGGCGGGGGGGGAACGAGCAGTACTTC,CASMTRRRGGNEQYF
TRBV13,TRBD1,TRBJ2-6,-,TGTGCCAGCAGCTTAGAAGGGACAGGGGGCTGGGCCAACGTCCTGACTTTC,CASSLEGTGGWANVLTF
TRBV11-2,-,TRBJ2-1,-,TGTGCCAGCAGCCCGAACAATGAGCAGTTCTTC,CASSPNNEQFF
TRBV19,-,TRBJ2-7,-,TGTGCCAGTAGAGATTCTAGGCGGGGCTCCTACGAGCAGTACTTC,CASRDSRRGSYEQYF
TRBV5-4,TRBD2,TRBJ2-2,-,TGTGCCAGCAGCCCCCTAGCGGGGGGTTTGGTCGGGGAGCTGTTTTTT,CASSPLAGGLVGELFF
TRBV7-2,TRBD2,TRBJ2-5,-,TGTGCCAGCGTCCCGCGGGGGGGCCAAGAGACCCAGTACTTC,CASVPRGGQETQYF
TRBV7-9,-,TRBJ1-2,once,TGTGCCAGCAGTAACGGGGGTCATAACTATGGCTACACCTTC,CASSNGGHNYGYTF
TRBV27,-,TRBJ1-2,-,TGTGCCAGCAGTGCTTCGGACACTCGGGGTGGCTACACCTTC,CASSASDTRGGYTF
TRBV29-1,-,TRBJ1-2,-,TGCAGCGTTGTCGGGCGGACTTATGGCTACACCTTC,CSVVGRTYGYTF
TRBV14,-,TRBJ2-2,-,TGTGCCAGCAGCCACGCGGGGAAGAACACCGGGGAGCTGTTTTTT,CASSHAGKNTGELFF
TRBV5-1,-,TRBJ2-5,-,TGCGCCAGCAGCTTGGCGAGAGAAGAGACCCAGTACTTC,CASSLAREETQYF
TRBV7-2,TRBD1,TRBJ1-4,-,TGTGCCAGCAGCCTTACAGGGGCAACTAATGAAAAACTGTTTTTT,CASSLTGATNEKLFF
TRBV19,-,TRBJ1-1,-,TGTGCCAGTAGATACCGCACAGCGAACACTGAAGCTTTCTTT,CASRYRTANTEAFF
TRBV19,-,TRBJ2-1,-,TGTGCCAGTAGTATGGGGCGGAGCTCCTACAATGAGCAGTTCTTC,CASSMGRSSYNEQFF